One and the same sample provided the 4 T cell receptor beta chains below, sequenced in a study of T-cell memory formation after mild COVID-19. One entry per CDR3 protein results from TCRdb running MiXCR on the 5' RACE reads. The table includes some 330,000 distinct CDR3 sequences, around 21% detected once. What was sequenced was PBMCs or a T cell subset sorted from them (not recorded which). The origin of the receptors is an adult woman who had mild COVID-19 (a few samples of this study predate the infection). Cell type and time point are not known.

V is TRBV29-1 and J is TRBJ2-7; maybe TRBD1 (6 bases). The CDR3 is made up of 14 amino acids. V was shortened by 7 bases and J by 3 bases, with 19 bases between the two germline ends. Germline V lookup: CDR1 SQVTM, CDR2 ANQGSEA. Here the CDR3 DNA reads TGCAGCGCCCTGTTACAGGGTTTCGGCTACGAGCAGTACTTC. Encoded protein: CSALLQGFGYEQYF.

The chain couples TRBV30 to TRBJ1-5; 10 bases agree with TRBD1. Germline CDR1 and CDR2: GTSNPN and SVGIG (reference sequence). V shed 5 bases and J 4 bases; nucleotides not matched to a gene: 2. The CDR3 covers 13 residues. CDR3 sequence (DNA): TGTGCCTGGCGGGGACAGGGGAATCAGCCCCAGCATTTT. It is translated as CAWRGQGNQPQHF.

The V and J genes are TRBV4-2 and TRBJ2-3, with no clear D. Germline V gene data show CDR1 as LGHNA and CDR2 as YNFKEQ. The CDR3 spans 15 residues. V was pared by 0 bases and J by 6 bases, with 13 bases between. CDR3 coding DNA: TGTGCCAGCAGCCAAGATAAGCGATCCGGGGATACGCAGTATTTT. Translated: CASSQDKRSGDTQYF.

This clonotype showed up just a few times. The chain combines TRBV11-3 with TRBJ2-7; D is unclear. The CDR3 runs to 16 residues. CDR1 and CDR2 from the germline V gene are SGHNT and YENEEA. Trimming took 0 bases from V and 4 from J, leaving 16 bases between them. CDR3: CASSLDKTLYSYEQYF. DNA for the CDR3: TGTGCCAGCAGCTTAGATAAGACACTATACTCGTACGAGCAGTACTTC.